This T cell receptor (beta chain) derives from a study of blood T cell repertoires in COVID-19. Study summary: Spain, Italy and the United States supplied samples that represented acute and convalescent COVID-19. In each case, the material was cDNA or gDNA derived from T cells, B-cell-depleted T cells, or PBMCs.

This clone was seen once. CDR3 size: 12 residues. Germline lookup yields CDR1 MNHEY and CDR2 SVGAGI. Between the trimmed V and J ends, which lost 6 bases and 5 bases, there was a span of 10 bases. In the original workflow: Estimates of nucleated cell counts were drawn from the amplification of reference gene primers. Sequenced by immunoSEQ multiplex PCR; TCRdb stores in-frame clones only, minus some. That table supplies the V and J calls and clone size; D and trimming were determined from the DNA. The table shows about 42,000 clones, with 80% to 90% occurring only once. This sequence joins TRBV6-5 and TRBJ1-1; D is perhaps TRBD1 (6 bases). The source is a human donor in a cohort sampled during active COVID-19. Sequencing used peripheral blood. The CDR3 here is CASRSTGTEAFF. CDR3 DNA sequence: TGTGCCAGCAGATCTACAGGGACTGAAGCTTTCTTT.